Below, one T cell receptor (beta chain) is given with its context. The target antigen is unknown. The method was immunoSEQ multiplex PCR; TCRdb's version includes in-frame clones alone and lacks a portion of them. Here the sample spans around 250,000 clones, 90% being singletons. This sample stems from a study of cytomegalovirus exposure and HLA in healthy donors. In the study overall: A subsequent analysis stated that the 120 validation repertoires were run on the same platform as the approximately 700 first-cohort repertoires. General observations from the study: The authors enumerated over 150 TCR beta chains as linked to cytomegalovirus.

Trimming shortened V by 6 bases and J by 2 bases, and 4 bases separated the two germline ends. The V gene's germline CDR1 is MDHEN and CDR2 SYDVKM. The length of the CDR3 is 11 residues. The clonotype comes from a young woman in good health and CMV-seronegative. The sequenced sample was PBMCs. The V call is TRBV28, the J call TRBJ2-5; unclear D gene. The CDR3 loop is CASRSQETQYF. In nucleotides, the CDR3 is TGTGCCAGCAGGTCTCAAGAGACCCAGTACTTC.